The entry below describes one T cell receptor (beta chain). Its matching antigen is unknown. The CDR3 contains 15 residues. The V gene's germline CDR1 is SNHLY and CDR2 FYNNEI. V lost 1 base to trimming and J lost 10 bases; unmatched junction nucleotides: 5. The source of the sample is a study of radiotherapy plus CTLA-4 blockade in lung cancer. For the study at large: Objective responses were observed in around 17% of patients, and disease control was achieved by 30% to 35%. Study results and caveats: Blood TCR clones of tumor origin expanded after radiotherapy plus ipilimumab. The best prediction of response reportedly came from early blood T cell clone dynamics, with interferon-beta.

Only in-frame clones appear in the TCRdb table, and some are missing; sequencing was by immunoSEQ multiplex PCR. The top ten hold around an eighth of the sample, which has under 90,000 clones, approximately 75% seen once. Focal radiation with ipilimumab CTLA-4 blockade was given to patients with chemo-refractory metastatic non-small-cell lung cancer. The rearrangement uses TRBV2 and TRBJ2-1, with 12 bases that match TRBD2. This TCR was recovered from a human donor with non-small cell lung cancer that progressed on radiotherapy plus ipilimumab. The sample consisted of peripheral blood, taken from a patient treated with radiotherapy plus ipilimumab. The CDR3 region is CASSEGTSGVKEQFF. The CDR3 DNA sequence: TGTGCCAGCAGTGAAGGGACTAGCGGGGTGAAAGAGCAGTTCTTC.